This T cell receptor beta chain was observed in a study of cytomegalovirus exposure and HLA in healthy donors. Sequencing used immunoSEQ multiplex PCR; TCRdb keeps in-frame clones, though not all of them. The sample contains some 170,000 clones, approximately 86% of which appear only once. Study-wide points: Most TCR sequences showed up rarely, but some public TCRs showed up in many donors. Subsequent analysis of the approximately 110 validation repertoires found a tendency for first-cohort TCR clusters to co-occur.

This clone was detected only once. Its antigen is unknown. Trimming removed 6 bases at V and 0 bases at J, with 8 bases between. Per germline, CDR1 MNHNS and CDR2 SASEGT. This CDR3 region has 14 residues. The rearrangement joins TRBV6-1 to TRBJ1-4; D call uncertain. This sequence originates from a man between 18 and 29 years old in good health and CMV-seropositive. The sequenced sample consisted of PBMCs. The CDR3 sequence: CASRPVTTNEKLFF. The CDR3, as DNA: TGTGCCAGCAGACCAGTTACAACTAATGAAAAACTGTTTTTT.